This T cell receptor (beta chain) comes out of a study of cytomegalovirus exposure and HLA in healthy donors. This clone occurred a few times. The CDR3 has 12 amino acids. The V gene lost 2 bases and the J gene lost 5 bases, with 6 bases spanning the gap. CDR1 is SEHNR and CDR2 is FQNEAQ in the germline V gene (reference sequence). PCR employed 60 Vbeta and 13 Jbeta primers. Data came from immunoSEQ multiplex PCR; TCRdb stores just in-frame clones and leaves some out. Of 100,000 to 150,000 clones listed, roughly 18% are singletons. The sequencing input was PBMCs. The sequence was obtained from a female donor in good health and CMV-seropositive. The chain joins TRBV7-9 to TRBJ1-1; no firm D call. The CDR3 protein is CASSLYMTEAFF. The CDR3, as DNA: TGTGCCAGCAGCTTATACATGACTGAAGCTTTCTTT.